The 15 T cell receptor beta chains reported below all come from one sample, sequenced in a study of patients and donors after allogeneic stem cell transplantation. TCRdb itself ran the RT-PCR reads through MiXCR, one entry per CDR3 protein. The profile shows about a million distinct CDR3 sequences, about 20% of them singletons. The specimen sequenced was blood, either unsorted or a sorted T cell fraction (not recorded which). The receptors here all came from a human donor who was either an allogeneic HSCT recipient or a stem cell or donor lymphocyte infusion donor (not recorded which). It is not recorded whose cells these are; they may come from a transplant donor.

This clonotype was observed a few times. The gene calls are TRBV4-3 and TRBJ2-2; TRBD1 or TRBD2 may be the D gene (5 bases each). V lost 0 bases and J lost 2, with 7 bases in between. The CDR3 covers 15 residues. Germline CDR1 reads LGHNA; CDR2 reads YSLEER. In nucleotides, the CDR3 is TGCGCCAGCAGCCAAGACGGGGACAACACCGGGGAGCTGTTTTTT. Amino acids: CASSQDGDNTGELFF.

The chain recombines TRBV4-2 with TRBJ1-2; possibly TRBD1 for D (5 bases). Germline CDR1 LGHNA, CDR2 YNFKEQ. The CDR3 consists of 16 residues. Trimming left V 1 base short and J 3 bases short, with 15 bases between. The CDR3 here is CASSQVSLGTDYGYTF. The CDR3, as DNA: TGTGCCAGCAGCCAAGTGTCCCTGGGGACTGACTATGGCTACACCTTC.

V gene TRBV9 combines with J gene TRBJ2-1; D is uncertain. V was cut by 0 bases and J by 6 bases, with 13 bases left in between. This CDR3 has 15 residues. Per germline, CDR1 SGDLS and CDR2 YYNGEE. The CDR3 sequence: CASSVDSLSGNEQFF. Written as DNA, the CDR3 is TGTGCCAGCAGCGTAGATAGCCTCTCGGGCAATGAGCAGTTCTTC.

This clonotype was seen many times. V usage is TRBV12-3 or TRBV12-4 and J usage is TRBJ2-5; perhaps TRBD2 as D (5 bases). V shed 4 bases and J shed 2 bases, with 11 bases lying between them. The CDR3 length is 14 residues. Written as DNA, the CDR3 is TGTGCCAGCAGTTGGACTGGAAAACAAGAGACCCAGTACTTC. Translating it yields CASSWTGKQETQYF.

The genes are TRBV28 and TRBJ1-5, with D possibly being TRBD1 (6 bases). CDR1 MDHEN and CDR2 SYDVKM come from the germline V gene. Between the trimmed V and J ends, which lost 5 bases and 0 bases, there was a span of 11 bases. CDR3 length equals 15 residues. CDR3: CASSTGTNSNQPQHF. CDR3 DNA: TGTGCCAGCAGTACAGGGACGAATAGCAATCAGCCCCAGCATTTT.

This clonotype was detected only a few times. This chain uses TRBV12-3 or TRBV12-4 with TRBJ2-3; D ambiguous. V gave up 3 bases and J gave up 2 bases, with 12 bases separating them. The CDR3 runs to 15 residues. In nucleotides, the CDR3 is TGTGCCAGCAGTTTTCTCCGAGGAGACACAGATACGCAGTATTTT. Translating it yields CASSFLRGDTDTQYF.

The chain couples TRBV5-6 to TRBJ2-4; D is possibly TRBD1 or TRBD2 (5 bases each). The CDR3 is made up of 15 amino acids. Looked up from germline, CDR1 is SGHDT and CDR2 is YYEEEE. Trimming pared 3 bases from V and 0 bases from J, leaving 10 bases between. The CDR3 nucleotides read TGTGCCAGCAGCTCGAGAGGGACAGCCAAAAACATTCAGTACTTC. As protein: CASSSRGTAKNIQYF.

In its sample, this clonotype was seen many times. At one end the junction does not follow the germline gene, possibly because of a read error. The CDR3 DNA reads TGTGCCAGCAGAGGGTCTTGGGGTAGGGGCACTGTAGCTTTCTTT. Translation: CASRGSWGRGTVAFF. The chain recombines TRBV12-3 or TRBV12-4 with TRBJ1-1; a weak D match, TRBD1 (5 bases). The CDR3 runs 15 residues.

This chain uses TRBV5-5 with TRBJ2-5; D is undetermined. The CDR3 is made up of 15 amino acids. Germline lookup yields CDR1 SGHKS and CDR2 YYEKEE (reference sequence). The V and J ends lost 6 bases and 0 bases respectively, with 15 bases between them. The DNA of the CDR3 is TGTGCCAGCACCCTAGATGTGGGGTACCAAGAGACCCAGTACTTC. Protein sequence: CASTLDVGYQETQYF.

This clonotype occurred a few times. V usage is TRBV21-1 and J usage is TRBJ1-2; the D segment call TRBD1 is taken from the table without a DNA check. TRBV21-1 is recorded as a pseudogene. The CDR3 has 14 residues. As DNA, the CDR3 is TGTGCCAGCAGCAAGGGGCGCCACTCATATGGCTACACCTTC. It yields the protein CASSKGRHSYGYTF.

V and J are TRBV5-1 and TRBJ2-5, with D uncertain. Germline V lookup: CDR1 SGHRS, CDR2 YFSETQ. The CDR3 covers 15 residues. With 0 bases removed from V and 3 bases from J, the gap between germline ends came to 12 bases. CDR3 sequence: CASSLAQIFKETQYF. In DNA form, the CDR3 reads TGCGCCAGCAGCTTGGCACAGATTTTTAAAGAGACCCAGTACTTC. The full variable domain, its missing parts supplied by reference TRBV5-1 and TRBJ2-5, is KAGVTQTPRYLIKTRGQQVTLSCSPISGHRSVSWYQQTPGQGLQFLFEYFSETQRNKGNFPGRFSGRQFSNSRSEMNVSTLELGDSALYLCASSLAQIFKETQYFGPGTRLLVL.

The chain links TRBV20-1 to TRBJ2-3, with 7 bases lining up with TRBD1. V gave up 3 bases and J gave up 4 bases; unmatched junction bases: 7. From germline, CDR1 is DFQATT and CDR2 SNEGSKA (reference sequence). The CDR3 runs 14 residues. CDR3 in amino acids: CSASSQGVADTQYF. The CDR3 nucleotides read TGCAGTGCTAGTAGCCAGGGGGTCGCAGATACGCAGTATTTT.

The gene calls are TRBV7-3 and TRBJ1-2, with a weak D call TRBD1 (5 bases). The CDR3 covers 12 residues. Between the trimmed V and J ends, which lost 3 bases and 7 bases, there was a span of 9 bases. Germline lookup yields CDR1 SGHTA and CDR2 FQGTGA. The CDR3 sequence: CASSFQGGGYTF. DNA for the CDR3: TGTGCCAGCAGCTTTCAGGGTGGTGGCTACACCTTC.

J is TRBJ1-4 and V is TRBV20-1; tentatively, D is TRBD1 (5 bases). CDR1 is DFQATT, CDR2 SNEGSKA, per germline (reference sequence). The CDR3 covers 15 residues. The V gene lost 1 base and the J gene lost 8 bases, with 17 bases spanning the gap. CDR3: CSARAPTGEGEKLFF. The CDR3 region has the DNA TGCAGTGCTAGAGCGCCTACAGGTGAAGGGGAAAAACTGTTTTTT.

This clonotype was seen more than once but under ten times. The V call is TRBV7-9, the J call TRBJ2-1, with 7 positions matching TRBD2. CDR1 and CDR2 (germline): SEHNR, FQNEAQ (reference sequence). V shed 4 bases and J 0 bases; nucleotides not matched to a gene: 9. CDR3 length equals 17 residues. CDR3 DNA: TGTGCCAGCAGCTCGAATGGACTAGAGAGCTCCTACAATGAGCAGTTCTTC. It specifies CASSSNGLESSYNEQFF.